Each of the 5 T cell receptor beta chains below was sequenced from the same sample in a study of blood T cell repertoires in COVID-19. Profiling relied on immunoSEQ multiplex PCR, and the TCRdb table lists in-frame clones only, not all of them. This sample has a few hundred thousand clones, with approximately 86% found just once. Sequences were obtained from peripheral blood. These receptors were collected from a woman older than 75 with acute or convalescent COVID-19.

V is TRBV5-1 and J is TRBJ2-3, with TRBD2 matching 8 bases. Germline values: CDR1 SGHRS, CDR2 YFSETQ. The V gene end was trimmed by 0 bases and the J gene end by 3 bases; junction bases not matched to a gene: 6. The CDR3 runs 16 residues. CDR3 sequence: CASSLVGLEGTDTQYF. The CDR3 nucleotides are TGCGCCAGCAGCTTGGTGGGACTAGAAGGAACAGATACGCAGTATTTT.

This clone has ten or more counts. The genes are TRBV28 and TRBJ2-7; no clear D. CDR3 length: 11 amino acids. V shed 5 bases and J shed 5 bases, with 7 bases lying between them. CDR1 MDHEN and CDR2 SYDVKM come from the germline V gene. CDR3 region: CASSPSDEQYF. The CDR3 DNA is TGTGCCAGCAGTCCCTCGGACGAGCAGTACTTC.

This clone was seen a single time. The V call is TRBV3-1 (or the pseudogene TRBV3-2), the J call TRBJ2-7, with 9 bases that match TRBD1. J gave up 1 base and V 1 base, and 2 bases lay outside the gene matches. The length of the CDR3 is 15 residues. CDR1 is LGHDT and CDR2 is YNNKEL in the germline V gene (reference sequence). In DNA, the CDR3 is TGTGCCAGCAGCCAAGGACAGGGGGGATCCTACGAGCAGTACTTC. Translation gives CASSQGQGGSYEQYF.

The gene calls are TRBV6-5 and TRBJ1-1; the D is unclear. Trimming cost V 2 bases and J 1 base, with 8 bases left between them. Germline lookup yields CDR1 MNHEY and CDR2 SVGAGI. The CDR3 covers 14 residues. For the CDR3, the DNA is TGTGCCAGCAGTTACGTCGACAAGAACACTGAAGCTTTCTTT. This encodes CASSYVDKNTEAFF.

The V call is TRBV6-4, the J call TRBJ1-6, with a weak D call TRBD1 (5 bases). The CDR3 loop spans 13 amino acids. Looked up from germline, CDR1 is MRHNA and CDR2 is SNTAGT. V lost 3 bases to trimming and J lost 10 bases, with 10 bases between them. The CDR3 reads CASSDQGGSPLHF. CDR3 sequence (DNA): TGTGCCAGCAGTGATCAGGGTGGGTCACCCCTCCACTTT.